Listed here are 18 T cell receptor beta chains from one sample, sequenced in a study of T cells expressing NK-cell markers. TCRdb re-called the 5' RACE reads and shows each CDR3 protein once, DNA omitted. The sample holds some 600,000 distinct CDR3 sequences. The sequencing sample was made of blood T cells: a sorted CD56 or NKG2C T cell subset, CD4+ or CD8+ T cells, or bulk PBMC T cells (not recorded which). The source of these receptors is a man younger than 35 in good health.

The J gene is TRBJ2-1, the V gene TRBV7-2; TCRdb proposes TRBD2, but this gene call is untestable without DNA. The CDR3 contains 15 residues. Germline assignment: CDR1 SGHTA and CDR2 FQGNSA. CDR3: CASSKQRSIGDEQFF.

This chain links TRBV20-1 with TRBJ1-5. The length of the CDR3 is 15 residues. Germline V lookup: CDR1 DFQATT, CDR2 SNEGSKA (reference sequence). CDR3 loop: CSASEISGDNQPQHF.

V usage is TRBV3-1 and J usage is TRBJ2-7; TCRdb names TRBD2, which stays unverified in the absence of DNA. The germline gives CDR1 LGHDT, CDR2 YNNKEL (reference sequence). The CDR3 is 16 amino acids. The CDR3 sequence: CASSQDMTSGTYEQYF.

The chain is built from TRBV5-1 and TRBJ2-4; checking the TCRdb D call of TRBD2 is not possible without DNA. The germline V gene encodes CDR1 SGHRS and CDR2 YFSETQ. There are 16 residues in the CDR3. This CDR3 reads CASSPGTSATGDIQYF.

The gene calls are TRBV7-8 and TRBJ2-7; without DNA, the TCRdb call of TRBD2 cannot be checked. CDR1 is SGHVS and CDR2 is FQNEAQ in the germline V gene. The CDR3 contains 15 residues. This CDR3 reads CASSPGPSGTYEQYF.

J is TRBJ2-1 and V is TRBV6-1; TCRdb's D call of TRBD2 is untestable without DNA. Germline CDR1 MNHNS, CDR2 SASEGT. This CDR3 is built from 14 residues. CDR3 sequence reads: CASRRLAGKDEQFF.

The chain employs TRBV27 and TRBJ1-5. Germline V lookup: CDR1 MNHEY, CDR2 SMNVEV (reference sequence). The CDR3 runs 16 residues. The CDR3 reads CASSLVARGNNQPQHF.

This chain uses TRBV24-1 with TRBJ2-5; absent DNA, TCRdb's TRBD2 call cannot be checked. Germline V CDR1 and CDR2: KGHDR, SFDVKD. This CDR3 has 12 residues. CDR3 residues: CATSETSEPQYF.

The CDR3 spells CASSVQGSYEQYF. This chain uses TRBV9 with TRBJ2-7; TCRdb's D gene call, TRBD1, goes unchecked for lack of DNA. Germline V CDR1 and CDR2: SGDLS, YYNGEE. This CDR3 has 13 amino acids. Full variable domain (remainder filled in from reference TRBV9 and TRBJ2-7): DSGVTQTPKHLITATGQRVTLRCSPRSGDLSVYWYQQSLDQGLQFLIQYYNGEERAKGNILERFSAQQFPDLHSELNLSSLELGDSALYFCASSVQGSYEQYFGPGTRLTVT.

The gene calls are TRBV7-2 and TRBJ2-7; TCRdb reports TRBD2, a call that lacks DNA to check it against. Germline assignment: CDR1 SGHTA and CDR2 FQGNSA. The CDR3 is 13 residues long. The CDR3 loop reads CASNSGTSSEQYF.

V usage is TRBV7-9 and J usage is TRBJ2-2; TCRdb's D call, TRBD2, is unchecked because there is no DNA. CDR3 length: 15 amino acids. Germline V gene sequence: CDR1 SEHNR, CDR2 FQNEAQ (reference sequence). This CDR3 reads CASSSLGGRAGELFF. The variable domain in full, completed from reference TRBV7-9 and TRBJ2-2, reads DTGVSQNPRHKITKRGQNVTFRCDPISEHNRLYWYRQTLGQGPEFLTYFQNEAQLEKSRLLSDRFSAERPKGSFSTLEIQRTEQGDSAMYLCASSSLGGRAGELFFGEGSRLTVL.

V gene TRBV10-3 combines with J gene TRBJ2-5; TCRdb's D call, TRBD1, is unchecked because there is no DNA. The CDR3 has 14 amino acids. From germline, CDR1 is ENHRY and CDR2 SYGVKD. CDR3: CAIRKKDRVETQYF.

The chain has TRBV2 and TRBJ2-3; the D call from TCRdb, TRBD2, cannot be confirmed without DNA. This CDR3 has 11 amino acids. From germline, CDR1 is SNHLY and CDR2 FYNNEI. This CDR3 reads CASRREPLQYF.

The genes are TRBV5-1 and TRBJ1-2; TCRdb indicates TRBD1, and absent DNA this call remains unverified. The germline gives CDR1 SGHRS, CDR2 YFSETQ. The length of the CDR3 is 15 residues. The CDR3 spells CASSLEGQGHYGYTF.

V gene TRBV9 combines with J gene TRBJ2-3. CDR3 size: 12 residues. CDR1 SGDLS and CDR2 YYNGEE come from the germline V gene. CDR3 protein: CASSVDRDTQYF.

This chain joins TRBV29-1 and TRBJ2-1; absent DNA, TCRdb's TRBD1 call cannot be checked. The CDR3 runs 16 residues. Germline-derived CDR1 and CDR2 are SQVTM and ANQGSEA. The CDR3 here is CSVAMAGWTASNEQFF.

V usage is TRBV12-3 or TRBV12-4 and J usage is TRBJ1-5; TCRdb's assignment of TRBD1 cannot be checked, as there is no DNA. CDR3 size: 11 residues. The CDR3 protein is CASSRLGTQHF.

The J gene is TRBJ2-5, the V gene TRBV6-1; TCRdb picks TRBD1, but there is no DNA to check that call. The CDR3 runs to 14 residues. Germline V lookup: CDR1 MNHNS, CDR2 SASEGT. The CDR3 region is CASSGGTYQETQYF.